This entry is about one T cell receptor beta chain. Method: immunoSEQ multiplex PCR; TCRdb's copy keeps in-frame clones and lacks some. The sample consists of under 850,000 clones, roughly 90% of them appearing once. This specimen belongs to a study of shared T cell receptors in the human thymus. The CDR3 has 13 amino acids. Germline V CDR1 and CDR2: SGHVS, FQNEAQ. V lost 1 base, J lost 10 bases, and 13 bases lay in between. Another study also made use of these data, one on human thymus T cells. That investigation notes: Thymus tissue for the work was resected from patients undergoing corrective heart surgery. As related research reported, thymic repertoires overlapped highly among unrelated individuals.

The chain is built from TRBV7-8 and TRBJ1-1; tentative D call: TRBD1 (5 bases). This TCR came from a boy less than two years old with a congenital heart defect. The sample taken for sequencing was thymocytes. CDR3 protein: CASSLGGREVAFF. The CDR3, as DNA: TGTGCCAGCAGCTTAGGGGGCAGGGAGGTAGCTTTCTTT. Drawing the rest from reference TRBV7-8 and TRBJ1-1, the complete variable domain is GAGVSQSPRYKVAKRGQDVALRCDPISGHVSLFWYQQALGQGPEFLTYFQNEAQLDKSGLPSDRFFAERPEGSVSTLKIQRTQQEDSAVYLCASSLGGREVAFFGQGTRLTVV.